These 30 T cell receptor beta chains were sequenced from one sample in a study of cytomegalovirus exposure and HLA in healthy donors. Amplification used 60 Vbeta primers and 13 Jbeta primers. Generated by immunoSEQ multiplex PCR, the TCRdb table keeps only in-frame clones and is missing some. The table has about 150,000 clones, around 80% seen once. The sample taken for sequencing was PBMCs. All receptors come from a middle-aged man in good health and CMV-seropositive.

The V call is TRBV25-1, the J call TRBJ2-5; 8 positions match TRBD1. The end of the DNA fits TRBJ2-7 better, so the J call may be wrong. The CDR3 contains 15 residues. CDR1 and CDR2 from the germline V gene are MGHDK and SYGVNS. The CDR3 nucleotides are TGTGCCAGCAGTGGCCCCGGGACAGGCAACTACGAGCAGTACTTC. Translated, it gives CASSGPGTGNYEQYF.

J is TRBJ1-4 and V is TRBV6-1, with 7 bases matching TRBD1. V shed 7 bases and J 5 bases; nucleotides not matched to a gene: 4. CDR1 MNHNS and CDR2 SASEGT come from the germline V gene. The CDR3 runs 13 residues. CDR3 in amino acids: CASTGQWNEKLFF. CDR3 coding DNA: TGTGCCAGCACGGGACAGTGGAATGAAAAACTGTTTTTT.

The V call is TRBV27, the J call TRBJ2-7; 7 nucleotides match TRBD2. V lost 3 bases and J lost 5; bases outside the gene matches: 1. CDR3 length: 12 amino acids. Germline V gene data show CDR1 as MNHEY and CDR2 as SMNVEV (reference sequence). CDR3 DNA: TGTGCCAGCAGTTTGGGAGGGAACGAGCAGTACTTC. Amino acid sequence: CASSLGGNEQYF.

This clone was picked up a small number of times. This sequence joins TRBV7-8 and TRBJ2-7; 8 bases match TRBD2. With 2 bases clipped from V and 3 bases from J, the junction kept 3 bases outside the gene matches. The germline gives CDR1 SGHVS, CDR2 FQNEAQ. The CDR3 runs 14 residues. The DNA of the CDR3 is TGTGCCAGCAGCTTAAAGGCGGGGGGCTACGAGCAGTACTTC. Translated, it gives CASSLKAGGYEQYF.

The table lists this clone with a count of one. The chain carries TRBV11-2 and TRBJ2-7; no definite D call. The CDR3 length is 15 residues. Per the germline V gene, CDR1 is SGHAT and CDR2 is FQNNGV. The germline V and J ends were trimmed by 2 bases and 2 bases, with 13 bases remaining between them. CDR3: CASSLSAMPAYEQYF. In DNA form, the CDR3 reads TGTGCCAGCAGCTTATCAGCGATGCCTGCCTACGAGCAGTACTTC.

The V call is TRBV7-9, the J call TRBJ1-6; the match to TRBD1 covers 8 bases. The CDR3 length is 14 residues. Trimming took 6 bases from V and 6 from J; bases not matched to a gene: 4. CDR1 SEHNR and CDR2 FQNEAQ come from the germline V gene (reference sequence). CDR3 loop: CASRGQAPNSPLHF. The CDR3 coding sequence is TGTGCCAGCAGGGGACAGGCCCCTAATTCACCCCTCCACTTT.

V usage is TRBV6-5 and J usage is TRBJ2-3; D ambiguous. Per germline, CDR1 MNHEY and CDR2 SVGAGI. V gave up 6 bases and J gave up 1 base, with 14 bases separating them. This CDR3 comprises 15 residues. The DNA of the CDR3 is TGTGCCAGCAGCTATCTTAGCCGCCGCACAGATACGCAGTATTTT. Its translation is CASSYLSRRTDTQYF.

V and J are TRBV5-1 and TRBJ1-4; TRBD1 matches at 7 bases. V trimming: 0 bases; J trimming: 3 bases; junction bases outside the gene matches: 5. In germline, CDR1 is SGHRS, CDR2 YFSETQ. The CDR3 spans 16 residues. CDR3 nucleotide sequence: TGCGCCAGCAGCTTGGTGTCAGGGGGTTCTAATGAAAAACTGTTTTTT. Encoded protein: CASSLVSGGSNEKLFF. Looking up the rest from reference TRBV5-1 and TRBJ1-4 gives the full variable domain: KAGVTQTPRYLIKTRGQQVTLSCSPISGHRSVSWYQQTPGQGLQFLFEYFSETQRNKGNFPGRFSGRQFSNSRSEMNVSTLELGDSALYLCASSLVSGGSNEKLFFGSGTQLSVL.

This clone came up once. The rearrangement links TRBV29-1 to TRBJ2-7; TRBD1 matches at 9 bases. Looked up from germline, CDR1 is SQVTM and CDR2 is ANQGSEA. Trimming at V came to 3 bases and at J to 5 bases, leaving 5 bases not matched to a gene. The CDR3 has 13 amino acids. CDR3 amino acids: CSVDRTGDNEQYF. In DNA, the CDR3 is TGCAGCGTTGACAGGACAGGGGACAACGAGCAGTACTTC.

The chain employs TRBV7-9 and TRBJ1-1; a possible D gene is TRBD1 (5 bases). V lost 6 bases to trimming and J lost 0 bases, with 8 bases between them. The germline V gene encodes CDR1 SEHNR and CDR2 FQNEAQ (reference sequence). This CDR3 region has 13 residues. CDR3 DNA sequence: TGTGCCAGCAGTACGACAGTGAACACTGAAGCTTTCTTT. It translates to CASSTTVNTEAFF.

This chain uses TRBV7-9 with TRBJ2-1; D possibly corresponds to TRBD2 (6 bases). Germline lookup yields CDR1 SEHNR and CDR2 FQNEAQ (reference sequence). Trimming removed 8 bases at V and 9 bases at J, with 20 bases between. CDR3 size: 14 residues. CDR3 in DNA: TGTGCCAGCGGACTATTAGGGAGAAAGAGTGAGCAGTTCTTC. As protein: CASGLLGRKSEQFF.

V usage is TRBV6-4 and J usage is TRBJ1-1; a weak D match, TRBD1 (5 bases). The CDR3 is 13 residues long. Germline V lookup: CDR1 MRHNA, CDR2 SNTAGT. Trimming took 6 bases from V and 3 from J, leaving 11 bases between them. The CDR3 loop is CASSLGGDTEAFF. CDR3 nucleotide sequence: TGTGCCAGCAGCTTGGGGGGGGACACTGAAGCTTTCTTT.

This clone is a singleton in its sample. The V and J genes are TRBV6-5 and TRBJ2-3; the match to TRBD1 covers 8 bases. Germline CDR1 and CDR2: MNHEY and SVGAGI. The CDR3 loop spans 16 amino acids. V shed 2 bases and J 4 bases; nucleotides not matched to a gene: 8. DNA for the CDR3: TGTGCCAGCAGTTACAATTCAGGGGGCGCGGCAGATACGCAGTATTTT. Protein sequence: CASSYNSGGAADTQYF.

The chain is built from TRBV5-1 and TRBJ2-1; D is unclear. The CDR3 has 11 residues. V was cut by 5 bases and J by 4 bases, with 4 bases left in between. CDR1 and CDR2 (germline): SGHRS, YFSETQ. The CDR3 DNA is TGCGCCAGCAGGTATTACAATGAGCAGTTCTTC. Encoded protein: CASRYYNEQFF.

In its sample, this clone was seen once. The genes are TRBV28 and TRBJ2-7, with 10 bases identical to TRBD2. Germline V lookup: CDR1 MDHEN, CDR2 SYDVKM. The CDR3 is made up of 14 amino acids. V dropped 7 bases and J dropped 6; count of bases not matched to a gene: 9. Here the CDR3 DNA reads TGTGCCAGCATGGCTAGCGGGAGTTTAGGCGAGCAGTACTTC. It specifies CASMASGSLGEQYF. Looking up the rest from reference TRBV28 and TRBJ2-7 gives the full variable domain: DVKVTQSSRYLVKRTGEKVFLECVQDMDHENMFWYRQDPGLGLRLIYFSYDVKMKEKGDIPEGYSVSREKKERFSLILESASTNQTSMYLCASMASGSLGEQYFGPGTRLTVT.

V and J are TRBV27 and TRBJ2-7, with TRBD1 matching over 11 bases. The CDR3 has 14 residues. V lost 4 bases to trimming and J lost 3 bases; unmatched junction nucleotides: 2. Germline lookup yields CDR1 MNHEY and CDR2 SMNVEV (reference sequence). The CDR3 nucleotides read TGTGCCAGCAGTTCCGGGACAGGGGGCTACGAGCAGTACTTC. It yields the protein CASSSGTGGYEQYF.

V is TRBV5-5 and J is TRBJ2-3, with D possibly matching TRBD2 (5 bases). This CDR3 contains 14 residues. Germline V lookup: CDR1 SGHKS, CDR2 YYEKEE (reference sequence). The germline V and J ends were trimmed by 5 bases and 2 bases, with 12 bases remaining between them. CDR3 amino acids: CASRRLAHTDTQYF. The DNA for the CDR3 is TGTGCCAGCAGGAGGCTAGCTCACACAGATACGCAGTATTTT.

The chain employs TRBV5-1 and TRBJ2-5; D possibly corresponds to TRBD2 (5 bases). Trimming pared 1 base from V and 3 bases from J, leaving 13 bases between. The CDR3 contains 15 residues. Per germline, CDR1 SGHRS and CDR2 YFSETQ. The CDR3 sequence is CASSLQNLLEETQYF. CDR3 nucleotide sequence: TGCGCCAGCAGCTTGCAGAACCTACTAGAAGAGACCCAGTACTTC.

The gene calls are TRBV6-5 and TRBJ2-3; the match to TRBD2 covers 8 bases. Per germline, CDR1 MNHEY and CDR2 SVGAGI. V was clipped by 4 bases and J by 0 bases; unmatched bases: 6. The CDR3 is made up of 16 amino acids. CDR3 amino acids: CASSSLAGSSTDTQYF. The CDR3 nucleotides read TGTGCCAGCAGTTCATTAGCGGGGTCTAGCACAGATACGCAGTATTTT.

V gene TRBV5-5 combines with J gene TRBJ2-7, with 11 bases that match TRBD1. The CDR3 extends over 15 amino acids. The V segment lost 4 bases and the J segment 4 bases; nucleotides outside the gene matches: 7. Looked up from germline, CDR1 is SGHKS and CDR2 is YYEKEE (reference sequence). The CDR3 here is CASSQGGQGAYEQYF. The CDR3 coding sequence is TGTGCCAGCAGCCAGGGAGGACAGGGGGCGTACGAGCAGTACTTC.

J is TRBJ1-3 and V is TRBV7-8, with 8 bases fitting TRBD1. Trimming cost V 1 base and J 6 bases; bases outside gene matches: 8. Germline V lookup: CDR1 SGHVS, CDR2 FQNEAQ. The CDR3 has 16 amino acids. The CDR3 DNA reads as TGTGCCAGCAGCTTAGGGAGACAGGGGAGCGAAAACACCATATATTTT. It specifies CASSLGRQGSENTIYF.

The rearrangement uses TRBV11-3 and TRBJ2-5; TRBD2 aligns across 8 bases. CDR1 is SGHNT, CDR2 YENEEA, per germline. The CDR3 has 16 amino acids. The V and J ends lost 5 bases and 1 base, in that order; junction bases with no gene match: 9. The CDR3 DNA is TGTGCCAGCAGCATCACGGGGGGGACTGTCCAAGAGACCCAGTACTTC. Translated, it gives CASSITGGTVQETQYF.

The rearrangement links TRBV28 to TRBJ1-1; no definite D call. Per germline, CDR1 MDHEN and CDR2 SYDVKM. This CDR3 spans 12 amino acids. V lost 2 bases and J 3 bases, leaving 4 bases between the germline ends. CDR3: CASSLRYTEAFF. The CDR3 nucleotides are TGTGCCAGCAGTTTACGGTACACTGAAGCTTTCTTT.

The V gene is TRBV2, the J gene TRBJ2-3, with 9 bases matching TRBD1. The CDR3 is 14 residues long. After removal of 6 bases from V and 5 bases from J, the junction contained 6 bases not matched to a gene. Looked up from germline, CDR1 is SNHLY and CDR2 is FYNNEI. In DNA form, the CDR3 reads TGTGCCAGCAGCAAAGGACAGGGGATAGATACGCAGTATTTT. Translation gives CASSKGQGIDTQYF.

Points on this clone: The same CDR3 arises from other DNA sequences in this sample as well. The CDR3 spells CASSLPGSYEQYF. The CDR3 DNA follows: TGTGCCAGCAGCTTACCGGGCTCCTACGAGCAGTACTTC. V and J are TRBV7-9 and TRBJ2-7; D is undetermined. This CDR3 has 13 residues. CDR1 is SEHNR and CDR2 is FQNEAQ in the germline V gene (reference sequence). V was cut by 2 bases and J by 0 bases, with 5 bases left in between.

CDR3 bases: TGTGCCAGCAGCTTAGCTCTAGGCCAGGGCATCTACGAGCAGTACTTC. Protein: CASSLALGQGIYEQYF. The gene calls are TRBV7-8 and TRBJ2-7, with a tentative D call TRBD1 (5 bases). CDR3 length equals 16 residues. Trimming cost V 0 bases and J 3 bases, with 15 bases left between them. Looked up from germline, CDR1 is SGHVS and CDR2 is FQNEAQ.

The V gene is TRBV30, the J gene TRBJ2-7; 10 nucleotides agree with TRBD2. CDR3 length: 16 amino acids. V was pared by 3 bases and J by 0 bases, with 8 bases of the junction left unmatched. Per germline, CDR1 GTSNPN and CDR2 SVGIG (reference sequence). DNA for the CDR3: TGTGCCTGGAGCCCTTGGACTAGCGGAAGCTCCTACGAGCAGTACTTC. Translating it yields CAWSPWTSGSSYEQYF.

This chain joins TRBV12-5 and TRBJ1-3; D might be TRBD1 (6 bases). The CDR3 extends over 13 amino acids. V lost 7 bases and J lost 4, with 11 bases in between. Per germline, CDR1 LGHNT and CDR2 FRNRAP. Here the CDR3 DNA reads TGTGCTAGTGATGACAGGCCGGGAAACACCATATATTTT. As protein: CASDDRPGNTIYF.

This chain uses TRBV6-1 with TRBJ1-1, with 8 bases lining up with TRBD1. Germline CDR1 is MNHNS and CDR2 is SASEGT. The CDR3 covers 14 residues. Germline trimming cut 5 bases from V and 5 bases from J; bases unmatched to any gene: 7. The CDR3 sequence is CASSKGQGRTEAFF. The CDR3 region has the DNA TGTGCCAGCAGTAAAGGACAGGGCCGAACTGAAGCTTTCTTT.

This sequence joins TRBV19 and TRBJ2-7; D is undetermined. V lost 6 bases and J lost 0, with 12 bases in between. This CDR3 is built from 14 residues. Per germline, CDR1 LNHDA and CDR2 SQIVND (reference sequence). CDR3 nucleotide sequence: TGTGCCAGTAGAATCAGGCACCTCTCCTACGAGCAGTACTTC. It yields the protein CASRIRHLSYEQYF.